These 24 T cell receptor beta chains were sequenced from one sample in a study of shared clonotypes between healthy human individuals. TCRdb keeps only in-frame clones here, not all; method: immunoSEQ multiplex PCR. The sample includes 2 million to 2.5 million clones, about 92% seen only once; the top ten take under 0.45%. The source material was naive CD4+ T cells from PBMCs. The subset here: CD45RA+ positively selected. Receptors originate from a man younger than 30 in good health. Some clones in this sample may be carry-over from other donors' samples.

On this clone itself: Additional DNA sequences in this sample encode the identical CDR3. This chain links TRBV5-1 with TRBJ2-3; the D gene could be TRBD1 or TRBD2 (5 bases each). Germline CDR1 reads SGHRS; CDR2 reads YFSETQ. Trimming shortened V by 0 bases and J by 0 bases, and 8 bases separated the two germline ends. This CDR3 has 15 amino acids. The chain's CDR3 is CASSLGGESTDTQYF. The CDR3 DNA is TGCGCCAGCAGCTTGGGAGGGGAAAGCACAGATACGCAGTATTTT.

This clone was seen a few times. The chain carries TRBV18 and TRBJ1-5; D is unclear. The CDR3 has 13 residues. The V gene lost 4 bases and the J gene lost 7 bases, with 11 bases spanning the gap. Per the germline V gene, CDR1 is KGHSH and CDR2 is LQKENI. The CDR3 reads CASSLMENQPQHF. The CDR3, as DNA: TGTGCCAGCTCACTGATGGAGAACCAGCCCCAGCATTTT.

The chain uses TRBV11-1 and TRBJ2-7; 9 nucleotides line up with TRBD1. CDR1 SGHAT and CDR2 FQDESV come from the germline V gene (reference sequence). CDR3 size: 12 residues. The junction had 10 bases not matched to a gene; V was cut back by 7 bases and J by 12 bases. CDR3 amino acids: CASTSSWDRAYF. For the CDR3, the DNA is TGTGCCAGCACCTCATCTTGGGACAGGGCGTACTTC.

The rearrangement joins TRBV28 to TRBJ2-1, with 9 bases identical to TRBD2. Trimming cost V 5 bases and J 0 bases; bases outside gene matches: 2. The germline gives CDR1 MDHEN, CDR2 SYDVKM. CDR3 length: 15 amino acids. The CDR3 DNA is TGTGCCAGCAGTGGCGGGAGGGGCTCCTACAATGAGCAGTTCTTC. Translated, it gives CASSGGRGSYNEQFF.

This clone showed up just once. The V and J genes are TRBV6-5 and TRBJ2-2; D is possibly TRBD2 (6 bases). V lost 8 bases and J lost 7, with 17 bases in between. The CDR3 length is 14 residues. The germline V gene has CDR1 MNHEY and CDR2 SVGAGI. This chain's CDR3 is CASRGLGMDGELFF. DNA for the CDR3: TGTGCCAGCCGGGGACTGGGAATGGACGGGGAGCTGTTTTTT.

Notes on this clone: The sample holds other DNA sequences that translate to the same CDR3. The genes are TRBV5-1 and TRBJ2-7, with 8 positions matching TRBD1. There are 15 residues in the CDR3. Losses at the gene ends were 0 bases for V and 2 bases for J; bases not matched to a gene: 4. CDR1 and CDR2 (germline): SGHRS, YFSETQ. In DNA form, the CDR3 reads TGCGCCAGCAGCTTGGAGGGACAGGCCGCCTACGAGCAGTACTTC. Its translation is CASSLEGQAAYEQYF. Looking up the rest from reference TRBV5-1 and TRBJ2-7 gives the full variable domain: KAGVTQTPRYLIKTRGQQVTLSCSPISGHRSVSWYQQTPGQGLQFLFEYFSETQRNKGNFPGRFSGRQFSNSRSEMNVSTLELGDSALYLCASSLEGQAAYEQYFGPGTRLTVT.

On this clone: Other DNA sequences of this sample code for an identical CDR3. The J gene is TRBJ2-2, the V gene TRBV5-1; possible D gene TRBD1, 5 bases. Germline V gene data show CDR1 as SGHRS and CDR2 as YFSETQ. The V end lost 2 bases, the J end lost 6 bases, and 8 bases lay between the germline ends. This CDR3 has 13 amino acids. Here the CDR3 DNA reads TGCGCCAGCAGCTTAGGGGAAGCCGGGGAGCTGTTTTTT. Protein sequence: CASSLGEAGELFF.

This clone occurred a few times. This sequence joins TRBV30 and TRBJ1-5; a possible D gene is TRBD1 (5 bases). The CDR3 runs to 13 residues. V was shortened by 5 bases and J by 6 bases, with 14 bases between the two germline ends. Germline CDR1 reads GTSNPN; CDR2 reads SVGIG (reference sequence). Here the CDR3 reads CAWGHSGVQPQHF. The CDR3 DNA is TGTGCCTGGGGGCACTCGGGGGTTCAGCCCCAGCATTTT.

This clone has only one observation. This chain uses TRBV7-2 with TRBJ2-7; 9 nucleotides line up with TRBD1. Looked up from germline, CDR1 is SGHTA and CDR2 is FQGNSA. V shed 0 bases and J 3 bases; nucleotides not matched to a gene: 3. The CDR3 covers 15 residues. As DNA, the CDR3 is TGTGCCAGCAGCTTAGCGCGGGACAGGGTCTACGAGCAGTACTTC. As protein: CASSLARDRVYEQYF.

This chain uses TRBV4-2 with TRBJ2-5, with TRBD2 matching over 9 bases. With 1 base clipped from V and 0 bases from J, the junction kept 12 bases outside the gene matches. The germline V gene encodes CDR1 LGHNA and CDR2 YNFKEQ. The CDR3 has 19 amino acids. The CDR3 loop reads CASSQASKASGTYQETQYF. The CDR3 bases are TGTGCCAGCAGCCAAGCTTCTAAGGCTAGCGGGACGTACCAAGAGACCCAGTACTTC.

This chain joins TRBV9 and TRBJ2-3; 10 bases fit TRBD2. Germline V gene lookup returns CDR1 SGDLS and CDR2 YYNGEE. The CDR3 contains 17 residues. V lost 3 bases to trimming and J lost 2 bases; unmatched junction nucleotides: 9. The CDR3 here is CASSASLTSGSTDTQYF. CDR3 bases: TGTGCCAGCAGCGCCTCCTTGACTAGCGGGTCCACAGATACGCAGTATTTT.

The chain uses TRBV19 and TRBJ2-7; 11 bases are a match to TRBD1. This CDR3 is built from 14 residues. V was pared by 6 bases and J by 6 bases, with 7 bases of the junction left unmatched. Germline V lookup: CDR1 LNHDA, CDR2 SQIVND (reference sequence). The CDR3 here is CASRTPGQGGEQYF. CDR3 DNA: TGTGCCAGTAGGACACCGGGACAGGGGGGCGAGCAGTACTTC.

V is TRBV11-2 and J is TRBJ2-7; D may correspond to TRBD1 or TRBD2 (5 bases each). Trimming removed 1 base from V and 6 bases from J, with 19 bases in between. The germline CDR1 and CDR2 sequences are SGHAT and FQNNGV. This CDR3 region has 16 residues. The CDR3, as DNA: TGTGCCAGCAGCTTAGTTCTAGGGGACCTTACGGGCGAGCAGTACTTC. Translation gives CASSLVLGDLTGEQYF.

Notes on this clone: At the DNA level, this CDR3 is encoded by other sequences in the same sample as well. V usage is TRBV25-1 and J usage is TRBJ2-7; TRBD2 agrees at 8 bases. V lost 5 bases to trimming and J lost 3 bases; unmatched junction nucleotides: 3. This CDR3 contains 13 residues. Germline V CDR1 and CDR2: MGHDK, SYGVNS. The CDR3 DNA reads TGTGCCAGCAGTCTAGCGGGTAGCTACGAGCAGTACTTC. It yields the protein CASSLAGSYEQYF.

In its sample, this clone was seen once. The J gene is TRBJ2-7, the V gene TRBV2, with a tentative D call TRBD2 (6 bases). This CDR3 contains 11 residues. The ends were cut back, 4 bases at V and 7 bases at J, with 8 bases in the middle. Germline lookup yields CDR1 SNHLY and CDR2 FYNNEI. CDR3 DNA sequence: TGTGCCAGCAGTGGGGACTTGGAGCAGTACTTC. Amino acids: CASSGDLEQYF.

This chain links TRBV6-6 with TRBJ2-7; 8 nucleotides agree with TRBD2. Germline V lookup: CDR1 MNHNY, CDR2 SVGAGI (reference sequence). V dropped 0 bases and J dropped 2; count of bases not matched to a gene: 6. The CDR3 contains 16 residues. Written as DNA, the CDR3 is TGTGCCAGCAGTTACTCCTCGAGTAGCGGGACCTACGAGCAGTACTTC. Its protein product is CASSYSSSSGTYEQYF.

The V gene is TRBV7-3, the J gene TRBJ1-1, with D possibly TRBD1 on 5 matching bases. CDR3 length: 14 amino acids. Deletions cut 5 bases from V and 7 bases from J, with 17 bases between. Germline CDR1 is SGHTA and CDR2 is FQGTGA. DNA for the CDR3: TGTGCCAGCAGCCGAAGGGGTACGGGTGGTGAAGCTTTCTTT. Translating it yields CASSRRGTGGEAFF. Full variable domain (outside the CDR3, taken from reference TRBV7-3 and TRBJ1-1): GAGVSQTPSNKVTEKGKYVELRCDPISGHTALYWYRQSLGQGPEFLIYFQGTGAADDSGLPNDRFFAVRPEGSVSTLKIQRTERGDSAVYLCASSRRGTGGEAFFGQGTRLTVV.

As to this clone: The identical CDR3 is also encoded by other nucleotide sequences in the sample. The V gene is TRBV29-1, the J gene TRBJ1-6, with TRBD1 identical over 7 bases. The CDR3 covers 13 residues. Germline values: CDR1 SQVTM, CDR2 ANQGSEA. The V and J ends lost 5 bases and 5 bases, in that order; junction bases with no gene match: 3. The CDR3 protein is CSVRQGNNSPLHF. The CDR3 nucleotides are TGCAGCGTTCGACAGGGAAATAATTCACCCCTCCACTTT.

This rearrangement joins TRBV10-3 to TRBJ2-3, with 10 bases lining up with TRBD2. This CDR3 has 15 residues. Per the germline V gene, CDR1 is ENHRY and CDR2 is SYGVKD. The J segment lost 2 bases and the V segment lost 4 bases, leaving 3 bases of the junction unmatched. The CDR3 coding sequence is TGTGCCATCAGTGGTACTAGCGGGGCCACAGATACGCAGTATTTT. Translation: CAISGTSGATDTQYF.

The chain uses TRBV28 and TRBJ2-6; no clear D. This CDR3 is 14 amino acids long. Trimming pared 11 bases from V and 3 bases from J, leaving 14 bases between. CDR1 and CDR2 from the germline V gene are MDHEN and SYDVKM. CDR3 in DNA: TGTGCCGTCTCCCCCTTCGGTGGGGCCAACGTCCTGACTTTC. The encoded protein is CAVSPFGGANVLTF. The complete variable domain, with remaining parts taken from reference TRBV28 and TRBJ2-6, reads DVKVTQSSRYLVKRTGEKVFLECVQDMDHENMFWYRQDPGLGLRLIYFSYDVKMKEKGDIPEGYSVSREKKERFSLILESASTNQTSMYLCAVSPFGGANVLTFGAGSRLTVL.

The chain recombines TRBV28 with TRBJ1-1; 7 bases are a match to TRBD1. Germline CDR1 MDHEN, CDR2 SYDVKM. This CDR3 is 15 amino acids long. V was clipped by 6 bases and J by 4 bases; unmatched bases: 11. CDR3 region: CASSYARRGPTEAFF. The CDR3 region has the DNA TGTGCCAGCAGCTACGCGCGGAGGGGGCCCACTGAAGCTTTCTTT.

The DNA of the CDR3 is TGTGCCAGTAGTATTACGGGCGTCACCGGGGAGCTGTTTTTT. It is translated as CASSITGVTGELFF. This sequence joins TRBV19 and TRBJ2-2, with D unclear. The CDR3 runs 14 residues. V shed 3 bases and J shed 4 bases, with 9 bases lying between them. The germline V gene encodes CDR1 LNHDA and CDR2 SQIVND (reference sequence).

The gene calls are TRBV9 and TRBJ2-7; D tentatively fits TRBD1 or TRBD2 (5 bases each). The CDR3 consists of 15 residues. Germline CDR1 reads SGDLS; CDR2 reads YYNGEE. The ends were cut back, 3 bases at V and 2 bases at J, with 15 bases in the middle. CDR3 residues: CASSATGTLTYEQYF. DNA for the CDR3: TGTGCCAGCAGCGCGACCGGGACCCTTACCTACGAGCAGTACTTC. Complete variable domain (other parts from reference TRBV9 and TRBJ2-7): DSGVTQTPKHLITATGQRVTLRCSPRSGDLSVYWYQQSLDQGLQFLIQYYNGEERAKGNILERFSAQQFPDLHSELNLSSLELGDSALYFCASSATGTLTYEQYFGPGTRLTVT.

The rearrangement links TRBV6-5 to TRBJ2-3; D assignment may be TRBD1 or TRBD2 (6 bases each). The CDR3 runs 15 residues. V dropped 2 bases and J dropped 4 bases, with 13 bases sitting between them. From germline, CDR1 is MNHEY and CDR2 SVGAGI. CDR3 DNA: TGTGCCAGCAGTTACCTTCGGGGGCGGGCAGATACGCAGTATTTT. Protein product: CASSYLRGRADTQYF.